The text below deals with one TCR beta chain. The source of the sample is a study of blood T cell repertoires in COVID-19. Sequenced by immunoSEQ multiplex PCR; TCRdb stores in-frame clones only, minus some. The sample includes some 330,000 clones, about 89% of them seen just once. Per germline, CDR1 KGHSH and CDR2 LQKENI. The length of the CDR3 is 19 residues. The V and J ends lost 4 bases and 2 bases, in that order; junction bases with no gene match: 14. This chain uses TRBV18 with TRBJ2-1, with TRBD2 matching 10 bases. The receptor's source is a middle-aged man in a cohort exposed to, infected with or recovered from COVID-19 (not recorded which). Sequenced sample: PBMCs or T cells enriched from blood (not recorded which). CDR3 amino acids: CASSLLASGRARAYNEQFF. CDR3 nucleotides: TGTGCCAGCTCACTCCTGGCTAGCGGGAGAGCCCGAGCCTACAATGAGCAGTTCTTC.